One sample yielded the 4 T cell receptor beta chains listed below, sequenced in a study of blood T cell repertoires in COVID-19. Measured with immunoSEQ multiplex PCR; TCRdb has only the in-frame clones, and not every one. Among 150,000 to 200,000 clones listed, about 80% were seen once. The sequencing sample was made of peripheral blood. All receptors come from a woman between 45 and 65 years old with active or convalescent COVID-19.

The J gene is TRBJ1-4, the V gene TRBV5-1; TRBD1 agrees at 8 bases. Losses at the gene ends were 3 bases for V and 8 bases for J; bases not matched to a gene: 6. CDR3 length equals 14 residues. Germline V gene sequence: CDR1 SGHRS, CDR2 YFSETQ. The CDR3 DNA reads TGCGCCAGCAGCTCTCAGGGGGCTCGGGAAAAACTGTTTTTT. Amino acids: CASSSQGAREKLFF. Based on the CDR3 plus reference TRBV5-1 and TRBJ1-4, the full variable domain is KAGVTQTPRYLIKTRGQQVTLSCSPISGHRSVSWYQQTPGQGLQFLFEYFSETQRNKGNFPGRFSGRQFSNSRSEMNVSTLELGDSALYLCASSSQGAREKLFFGSGTQLSVL.

This clone has a handful of counts. This sequence joins TRBV18 and TRBJ1-4; maybe TRBD1 (6 bases). V lost 4 bases to trimming and J lost 7 bases, with 19 bases between them. The CDR3 extends over 16 amino acids. CDR1 and CDR2 (germline): KGHSH, LQKENI. CDR3 sequence reads: CASSLRSGDLGEKLFF. In nucleotides, the CDR3 is TGTGCCAGCTCACTAAGATCAGGGGATTTGGGTGAAAAACTGTTTTTT.

This chain connects TRBV7-9 to TRBJ1-1; D gene uncertain. Germline CDR1 is SEHNR and CDR2 is FQNEAQ (reference sequence). With 5 bases removed from V and 1 base from J, the gap between germline ends came to 11 bases. CDR3 size: 14 residues. In nucleotides, the CDR3 is TGTGCCAGCAGCCGCGGTGCGGGGAACACTGAAGCTTTCTTT. Translating gives CASSRGAGNTEAFF. Looking up the rest from reference TRBV7-9 and TRBJ1-1 gives the full variable domain: DTGVSQNPRHKITKRGQNVTFRCDPISEHNRLYWYRQTLGQGPEFLTYFQNEAQLEKSRLLSDRFSAERPKGSFSTLEIQRTEQGDSAMYLCASSRGAGNTEAFFGQGTRLTVV.

The chain employs TRBV3-1 (or the pseudogene TRBV3-2) and TRBJ2-3, with a weak D call TRBD1 (5 bases). The V end lost 7 bases, the J end lost 0 bases, and 14 bases lay between the germline ends. The CDR3 runs 15 residues. Germline values: CDR1 LGHDT, CDR2 YNNKEL (reference sequence). CDR3 nucleotide sequence: TGTGCCAGCATTTTGAACAGGAAGAGCACAGATACGCAGTATTTT. It specifies CASILNRKSTDTQYF.